This T cell receptor (beta chain) was sequenced for a study of blood T cell repertoires in COVID-19. Background on the study: Whether acute or convalescent, the COVID-19 samples came from the United States, Italy and Spain.

The method was immunoSEQ multiplex PCR; TCRdb's version includes in-frame clones alone and lacks a portion of them. Found here are 450,000 or so clones, about 90% of them singletons; the top ten hold roughly 0.87%. With 0 bases clipped from V and 5 bases from J, the junction kept 5 bases outside the gene matches. Germline V gene data show CDR1 as MGHRA and CDR2 as YSYEKL. The CDR3 has 15 residues. Seattle patients were enrolled while actively infected and followed longitudinally. This clone appeared once. The chain carries TRBV4-1 and TRBJ2-5, with 8 positions matching TRBD2. What was sequenced was peripheral blood. This clonotype originated in a man aged 18 to 29 with COVID-19, enrolled during active disease. CDR3 coding DNA: TGCGCCAGCAGCCAAGATCGGGGCGGGAGGGAGACCCAGTACTTC. Protein product: CASSQDRGGRETQYF.